The following is a T cell receptor (beta chain) sequence with its context. Its antigen is still unknown. The study drew its donors from healthy HIV-negative adults without recent acute infections or vaccinations. Naive CD4+ cells were CD45RA-selected; the remaining cells were memory. The data were obtained in a study of shared clonotypes between healthy human individuals. It was at deep level that the assay was run. TCRdb's copy holds only in-frame clones and misses some; the assay was immunoSEQ multiplex PCR. The data show a few million clones, about 94% seen once. The CDR3 sequence is 15 residues long. Trimming removed 0 bases from V and 1 base from J, with 10 bases in between. Germline CDR1 reads SGHDT; CDR2 reads YYEEEE. Study-wide results and limits: The study found about 5% of naive CD4 clonotypes shared across a handful of donors.

The source material was naive CD4+ T cells sorted from blood. The subset was: CD45RA+ positively selected. This chain connects TRBV5-6 to TRBJ2-5, with D tentatively TRBD2 (6 bases). The clonotype was recovered from a man between 18 and 35 years old in good health. Here the CDR3 reads CASSLVGTGQETQYF. In nucleotides, the CDR3 is TGTGCCAGCAGCTTGGTAGGGACTGGCCAAGAGACCCAGTACTTC.